This T cell receptor (beta chain) originates from a study of cytomegalovirus exposure and HLA in healthy donors. With respect to this clone: The antigen is not known.

Study results and limitations: The tendency of first-cohort TCR clusters to co-occur in the roughly 130 validation repertoires emerged from a later analysis. Most TCRs appeared rarely, but some public TCRs recurred in many donors.

Profiled with immunoSEQ multiplex PCR; TCRdb holds only in-frame clones, not every one. The sample lists 150,000 to 200,000 clones, around nine tenths occurring once. The CDR3 loop spans 18 amino acids. Germline V gene lookup returns CDR1 MNHEY and CDR2 SMNVEV (reference sequence). The V gene end was trimmed by 5 bases and the J gene end by 8 bases; junction bases not matched to a gene: 23. The chain combines TRBV27 with TRBJ1-2, with 7 bases that match TRBD1. This clonotype was obtained from a woman in her twenties or thirties in good health and CMV-seronegative. Sequenced sample: PBMCs. The CDR3 sequence is CASSVSLGTAQRRGGYTF. The CDR3 DNA follows: TGTGCCAGCAGTGTCAGCCTCGGGACAGCGCAGCGGCGTGGCGGCTACACCTTC.